This T cell receptor beta chain was sequenced for a study of blood T cell repertoires in COVID-19. The overall study: T cells, B-cell-depleted T cells, or PBMCs provided the cDNA or gDNA that served as material.

As originally analysed: By means of reference gene primer amplification, nucleated cell counts were estimated. Libraries were prepared by immunoSEQ multiplex PCR; TCRdb keeps only in-frame clonotypes and omits some of them. V and J calls and clone size are given by that table; D and trimming were obtained from the DNA. The profile shows around 150,000 clones, 65% to 85% of them singletons. The CDR3 loop spans 17 amino acids. V lost 4 bases, J lost 2 bases, and 6 bases stayed unmatched. The germline gives CDR1 MNHEY, CDR2 SMNVEV (reference sequence). What was sequenced was peripheral blood. This clonotype originated in a man aged 55 to 70 with active or convalescent COVID-19. The rearrangement links TRBV27 to TRBJ2-3; 13 nucleotides align to TRBD2. The CDR3 is CASSSRLAGGPTDTQYF. CDR3 sequence (DNA): TGTGCCAGCAGTTCCCGACTAGCGGGGGGCCCCACAGATACGCAGTATTTT.